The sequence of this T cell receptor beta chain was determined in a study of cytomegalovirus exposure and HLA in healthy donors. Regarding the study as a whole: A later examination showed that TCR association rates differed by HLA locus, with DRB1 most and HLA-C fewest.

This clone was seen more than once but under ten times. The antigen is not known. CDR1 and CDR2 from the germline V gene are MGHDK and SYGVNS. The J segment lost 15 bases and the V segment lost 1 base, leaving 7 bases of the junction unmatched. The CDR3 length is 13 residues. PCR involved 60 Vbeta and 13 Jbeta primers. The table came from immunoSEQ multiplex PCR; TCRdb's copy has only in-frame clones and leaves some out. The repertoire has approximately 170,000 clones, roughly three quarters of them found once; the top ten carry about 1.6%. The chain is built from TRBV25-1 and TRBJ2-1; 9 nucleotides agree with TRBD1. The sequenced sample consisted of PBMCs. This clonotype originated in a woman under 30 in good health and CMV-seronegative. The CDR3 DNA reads TGTGCCAGCAGTGAATCAGGACAGGGGCTGATGTTCTTC. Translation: CASSESGQGLMFF.